The subject of this entry is one T cell receptor (beta chain). What it binds is unknown. The data were produced by immunoSEQ multiplex PCR, yet TCRdb's version contains in-frame clones alone and is incomplete. The sample records more than 120,000 clones, around nine tenths being singletons. The data stem from a study of radiation and T cells in renal cell carcinoma. Study-wide points: Top tumor clonotypes rose in blood 2 weeks post-radiation, then contracted.

The CDR3 totals 11 residues. The germline V and J ends were trimmed by 7 bases and 5 bases, with 5 bases remaining between them. Germline V gene lookup returns CDR1 MNHEY and CDR2 SMNVEV (reference sequence). As for time point: blood 4 weeks post-SBRT, at nephrectomy. Regarding treatment: 15 Gy SBRT to primary tumor, nephrectomy 4 weeks later. Clear cell pathology was present in this patient's renal cell carcinoma. The chain uses TRBV27 and TRBJ2-2, with D possibly being TRBD1 (5 bases). The source of this sequence is a woman aged 45-59 years with renal cell carcinoma. The sequences come from blood, collected from a patient whose treatment included radiotherapy and nephrectomy. The CDR3 nucleotides are TGTGCCAGCACAGGGACCGGGGAGCTGTTTTTT. Translation gives CASTGTGELFF.